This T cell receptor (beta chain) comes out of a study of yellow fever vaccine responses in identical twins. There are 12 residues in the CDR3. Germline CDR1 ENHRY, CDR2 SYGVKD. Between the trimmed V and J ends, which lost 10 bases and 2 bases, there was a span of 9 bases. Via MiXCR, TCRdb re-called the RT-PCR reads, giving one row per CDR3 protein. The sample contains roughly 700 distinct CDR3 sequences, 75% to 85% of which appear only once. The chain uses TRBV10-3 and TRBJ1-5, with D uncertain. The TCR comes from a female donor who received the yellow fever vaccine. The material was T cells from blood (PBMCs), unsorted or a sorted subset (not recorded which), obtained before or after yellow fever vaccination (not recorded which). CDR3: CATTDGNQPQHF. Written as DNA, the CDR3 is TGTGCCACTACCGACGGCAATCAGCCCCAGCATTTT.